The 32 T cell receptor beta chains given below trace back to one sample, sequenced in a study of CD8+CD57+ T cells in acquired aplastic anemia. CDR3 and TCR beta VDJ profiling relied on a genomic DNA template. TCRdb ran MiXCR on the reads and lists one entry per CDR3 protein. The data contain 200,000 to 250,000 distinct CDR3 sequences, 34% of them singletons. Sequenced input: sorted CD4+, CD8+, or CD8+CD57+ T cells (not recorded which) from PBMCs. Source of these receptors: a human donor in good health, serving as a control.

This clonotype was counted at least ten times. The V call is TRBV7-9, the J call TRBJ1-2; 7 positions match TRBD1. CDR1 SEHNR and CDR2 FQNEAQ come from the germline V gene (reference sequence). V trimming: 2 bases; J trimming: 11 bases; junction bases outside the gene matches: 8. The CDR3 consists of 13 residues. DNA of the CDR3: TGTGCCAGCAGCTTATCGGTGACAGGGTTTTACACCTTC. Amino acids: CASSLSVTGFYTF.

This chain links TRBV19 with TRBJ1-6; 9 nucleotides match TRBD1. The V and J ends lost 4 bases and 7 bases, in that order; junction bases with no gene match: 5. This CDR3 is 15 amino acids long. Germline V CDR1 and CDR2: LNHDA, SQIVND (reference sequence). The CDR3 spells CASSNGQGINSPLHF. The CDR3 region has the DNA TGTGCCAGTAGTAATGGACAGGGGATCAATTCACCCCTCCACTTT.

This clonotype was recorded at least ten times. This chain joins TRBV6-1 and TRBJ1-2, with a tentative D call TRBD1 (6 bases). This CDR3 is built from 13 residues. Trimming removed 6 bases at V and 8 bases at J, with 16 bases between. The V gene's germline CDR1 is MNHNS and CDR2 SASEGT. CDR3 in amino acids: CASSPTGSEGYTF. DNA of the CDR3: TGTGCCAGCAGCCCGACAGGATCCGAGGGCTACACCTTC.

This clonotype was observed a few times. The CDR3 sequence is CASSLQGPPEKLFF. CDR3 nucleotide sequence: TGCGCCAGCAGCTTGCAGGGGCCTCCTGAAAAACTGTTTTTT. The chain carries TRBV5-1 and TRBJ1-4, with a possible D match to TRBD1 (6 bases). Germline values: CDR1 SGHRS, CDR2 YFSETQ. V was pared by 1 base and J by 7 bases, with 11 bases between. This CDR3 region has 14 residues. Using reference TRBV5-1 and TRBJ1-4 for the parts outside the CDR3, the full variable domain is KAGVTQTPRYLIKTRGQQVTLSCSPISGHRSVSWYQQTPGQGLQFLFEYFSETQRNKGNFPGRFSGRQFSNSRSEMNVSTLELGDSALYLCASSLQGPPEKLFFGSGTQLSVL.

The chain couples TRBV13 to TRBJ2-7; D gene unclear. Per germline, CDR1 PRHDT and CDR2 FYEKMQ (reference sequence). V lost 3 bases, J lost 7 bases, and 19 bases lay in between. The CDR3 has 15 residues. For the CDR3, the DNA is TGTGCCAGCAGCTTGGAAGGTGTCTTCACCGGGGAGCAGTACTTC. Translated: CASSLEGVFTGEQYF. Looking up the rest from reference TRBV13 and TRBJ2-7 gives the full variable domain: AAGVIQSPRHLIKEKRETATLKCYPIPRHDTVYWYQQGPGQDPQFLISFYEKMQSDKGSIPDRFSAQQFSDYHSELNMSSLELGDSALYFCASSLEGVFTGEQYFGPGTRLTVT.

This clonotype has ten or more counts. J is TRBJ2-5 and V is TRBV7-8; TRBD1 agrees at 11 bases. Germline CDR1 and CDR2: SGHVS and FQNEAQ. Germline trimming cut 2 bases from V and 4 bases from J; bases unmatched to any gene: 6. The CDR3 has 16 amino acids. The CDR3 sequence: CASSLWGQGVGETQYF. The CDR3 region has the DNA TGTGCCAGCAGCTTATGGGGACAGGGGGTTGGAGAGACCCAGTACTTC.

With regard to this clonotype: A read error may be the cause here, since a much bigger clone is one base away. In DNA form, the CDR3 reads TGTGCCAGCAGTTGGGTCAGGGAGGATGGCTACACCTTC. Its translation is CASSWVREDGYTF. The genes are TRBV27 and TRBJ1-2; D possibly corresponds to TRBD1 (5 bases). Trimming removed 4 bases from V and 6 bases from J, with 12 bases in between. The germline gives CDR1 MNHEY, CDR2 SMNVEV (reference sequence). The CDR3 runs 13 residues.

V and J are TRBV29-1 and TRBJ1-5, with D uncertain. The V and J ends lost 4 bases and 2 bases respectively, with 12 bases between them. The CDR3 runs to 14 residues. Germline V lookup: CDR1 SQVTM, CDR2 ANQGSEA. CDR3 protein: CSVVEERGNQPQHF. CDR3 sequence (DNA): TGCAGCGTTGTCGAGGAGAGGGGCAATCAGCCCCAGCATTTT.

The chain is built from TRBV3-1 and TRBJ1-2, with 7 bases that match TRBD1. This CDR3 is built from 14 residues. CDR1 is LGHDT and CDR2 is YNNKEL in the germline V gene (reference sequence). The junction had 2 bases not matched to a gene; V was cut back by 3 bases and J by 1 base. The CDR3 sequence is CASSHTGDNYGYTF. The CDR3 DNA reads TGTGCCAGCAGCCACACAGGGGATAACTATGGCTACACCTTC.

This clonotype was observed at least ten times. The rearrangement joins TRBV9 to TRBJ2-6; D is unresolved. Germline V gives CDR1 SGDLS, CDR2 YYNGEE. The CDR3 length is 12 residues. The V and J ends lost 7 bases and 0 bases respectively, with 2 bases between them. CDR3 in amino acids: CASGSGANVLTF. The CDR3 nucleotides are TGTGCCAGCGGCTCTGGGGCCAACGTCCTGACTTTC.

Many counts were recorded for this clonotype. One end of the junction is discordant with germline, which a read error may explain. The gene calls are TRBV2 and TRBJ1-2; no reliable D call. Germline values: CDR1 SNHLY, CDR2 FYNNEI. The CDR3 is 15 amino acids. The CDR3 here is CASSPTINVRASLAF. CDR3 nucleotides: TGTGCCAGCTCCCCGACCATAAACGTCCGGGCCTCCCTGGCCTTC.

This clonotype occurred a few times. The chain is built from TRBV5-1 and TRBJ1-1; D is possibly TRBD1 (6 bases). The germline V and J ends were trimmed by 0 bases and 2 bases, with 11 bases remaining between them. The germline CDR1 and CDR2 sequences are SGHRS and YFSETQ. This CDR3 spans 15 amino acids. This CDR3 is CASSLGQGRNTEAFF. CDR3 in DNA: TGCGCCAGCAGCTTGGGGCAGGGGAGAAACACTGAAGCTTTCTTT.

CDR3 region: CSARVYEQYF. CDR3 DNA sequence: TGCAGTGCTAGGGTCTACGAGCAGTACTTC. The rearrangement links TRBV20-1 to TRBJ2-7; no clear D gene. Deletions cut 3 bases from V and 3 bases from J, with 3 bases between. The CDR3 covers 10 residues. Germline-derived CDR1 and CDR2 are DFQATT and SNEGSKA (reference sequence).

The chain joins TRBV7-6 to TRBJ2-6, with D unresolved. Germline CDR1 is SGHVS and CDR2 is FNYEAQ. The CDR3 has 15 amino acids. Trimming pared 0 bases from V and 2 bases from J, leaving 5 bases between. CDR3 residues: CASSLANPGANVLTF. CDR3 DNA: TGTGCCAGCAGCTTAGCGAACCCTGGGGCCAACGTCCTGACTTTC.

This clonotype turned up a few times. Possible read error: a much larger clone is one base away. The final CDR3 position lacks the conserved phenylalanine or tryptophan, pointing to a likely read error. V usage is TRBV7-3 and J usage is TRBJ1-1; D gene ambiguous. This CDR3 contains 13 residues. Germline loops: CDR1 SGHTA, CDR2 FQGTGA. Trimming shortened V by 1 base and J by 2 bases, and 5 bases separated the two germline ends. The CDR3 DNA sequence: TGTGCCAGCAGCTTAAACGGAAACACTGAAGCTTTCTTG. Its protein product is CASSLNGNTEAFL.

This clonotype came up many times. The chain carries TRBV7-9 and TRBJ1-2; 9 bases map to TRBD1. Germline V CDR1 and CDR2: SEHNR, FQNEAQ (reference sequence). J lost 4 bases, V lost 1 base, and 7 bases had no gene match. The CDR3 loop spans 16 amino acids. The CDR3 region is CASSLGRTGGGYGYTF. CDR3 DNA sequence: TGTGCCAGCAGCTTAGGGAGAACAGGGGGCGGCTATGGCTACACCTTC.

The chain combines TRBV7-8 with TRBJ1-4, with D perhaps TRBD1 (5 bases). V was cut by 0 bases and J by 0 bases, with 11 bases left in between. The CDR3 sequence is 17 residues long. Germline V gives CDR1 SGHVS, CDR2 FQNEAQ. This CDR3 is CASSLARGFPTNEKLFF. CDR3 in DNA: TGTGCCAGCAGCTTAGCTCGGGGCTTCCCAACTAATGAAAAACTGTTTTTT.

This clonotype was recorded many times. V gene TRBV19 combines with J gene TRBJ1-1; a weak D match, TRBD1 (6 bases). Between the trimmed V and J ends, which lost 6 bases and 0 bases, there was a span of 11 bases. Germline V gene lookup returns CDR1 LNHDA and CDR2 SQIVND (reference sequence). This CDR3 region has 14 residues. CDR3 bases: TGTGCCAGTAGACACGGACAGTTGAACACTGAAGCTTTCTTT. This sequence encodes CASRHGQLNTEAFF.

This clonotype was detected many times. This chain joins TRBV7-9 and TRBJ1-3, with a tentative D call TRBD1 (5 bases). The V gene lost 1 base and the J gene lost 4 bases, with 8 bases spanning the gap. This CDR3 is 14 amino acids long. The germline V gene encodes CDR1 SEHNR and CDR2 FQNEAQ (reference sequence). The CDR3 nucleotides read TGTGCCAGCAGCTTAGTGGCAGGGGGAAACACCATATATTTT. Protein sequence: CASSLVAGGNTIYF. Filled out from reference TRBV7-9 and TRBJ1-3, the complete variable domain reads DTGVSQNPRHKITKRGQNVTFRCDPISEHNRLYWYRQTLGQGPEFLTYFQNEAQLEKSRLLSDRFSAERPKGSFSTLEIQRTEQGDSAMYLCASSLVAGGNTIYFGEGSWLTVV.

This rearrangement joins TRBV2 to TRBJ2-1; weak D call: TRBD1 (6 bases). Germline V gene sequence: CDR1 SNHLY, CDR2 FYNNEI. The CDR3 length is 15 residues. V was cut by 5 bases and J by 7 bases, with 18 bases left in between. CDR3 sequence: CASSSKQGELNEQFF. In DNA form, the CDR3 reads TGTGCCAGCAGTTCAAAACAGGGTGAGTTGAATGAGCAGTTCTTC.

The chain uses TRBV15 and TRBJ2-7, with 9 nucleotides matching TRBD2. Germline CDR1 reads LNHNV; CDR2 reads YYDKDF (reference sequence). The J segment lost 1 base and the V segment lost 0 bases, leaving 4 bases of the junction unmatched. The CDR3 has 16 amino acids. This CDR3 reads CATSRDSGSRSYEQYF. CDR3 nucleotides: TGTGCCACCAGCAGAGATAGCGGGAGTCGATCCTACGAGCAGTACTTC.

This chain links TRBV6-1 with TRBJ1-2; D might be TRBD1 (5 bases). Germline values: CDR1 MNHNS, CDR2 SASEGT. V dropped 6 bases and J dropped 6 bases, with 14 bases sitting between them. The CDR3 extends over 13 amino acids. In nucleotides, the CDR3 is TGTGCCAGCAGCCCAGGGTTTAGGGATGGCTACACCTTC. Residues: CASSPGFRDGYTF.

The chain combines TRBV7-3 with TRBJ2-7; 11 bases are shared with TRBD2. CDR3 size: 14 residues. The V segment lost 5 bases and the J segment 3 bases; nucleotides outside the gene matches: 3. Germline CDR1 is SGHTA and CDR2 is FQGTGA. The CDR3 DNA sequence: TGTGCCAGCAGCCCGACTAGCGGGGACTACGAGCAGTACTTC. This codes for CASSPTSGDYEQYF.

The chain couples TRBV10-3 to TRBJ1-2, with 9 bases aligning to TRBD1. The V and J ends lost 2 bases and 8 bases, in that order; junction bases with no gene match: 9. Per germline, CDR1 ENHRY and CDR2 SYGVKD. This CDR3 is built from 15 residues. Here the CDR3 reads CAISEGDRVGGGYTF. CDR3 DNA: TGTGCCATCAGTGAGGGGGACAGGGTAGGAGGAGGCTACACCTTC.

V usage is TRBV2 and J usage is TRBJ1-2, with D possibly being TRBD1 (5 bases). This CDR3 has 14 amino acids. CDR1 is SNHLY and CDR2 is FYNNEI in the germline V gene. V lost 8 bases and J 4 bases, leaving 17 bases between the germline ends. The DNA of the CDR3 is TGTGCCAGCGGTACAGGATTCGCTTTCTATGGCTACACCTTC. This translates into CASGTGFAFYGYTF.

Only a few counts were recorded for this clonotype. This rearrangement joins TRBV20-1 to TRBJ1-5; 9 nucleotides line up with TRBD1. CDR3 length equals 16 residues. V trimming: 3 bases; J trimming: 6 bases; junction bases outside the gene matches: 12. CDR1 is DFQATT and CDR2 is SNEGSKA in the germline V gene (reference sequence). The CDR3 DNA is TGCAGTGCTAGGGACAAGAGGACAGGGGAGAGTCAGCCCCAGCATTTT. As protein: CSARDKRTGESQPQHF.

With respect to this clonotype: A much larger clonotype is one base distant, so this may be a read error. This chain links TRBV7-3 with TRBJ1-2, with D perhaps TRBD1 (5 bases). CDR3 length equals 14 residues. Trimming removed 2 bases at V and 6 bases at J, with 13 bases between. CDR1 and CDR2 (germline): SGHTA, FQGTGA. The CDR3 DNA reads TGTGCCAGCAGCTTAGGGGGGGTAGGCCATGGCTACACCTTC. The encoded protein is CASSLGGVGHGYTF.

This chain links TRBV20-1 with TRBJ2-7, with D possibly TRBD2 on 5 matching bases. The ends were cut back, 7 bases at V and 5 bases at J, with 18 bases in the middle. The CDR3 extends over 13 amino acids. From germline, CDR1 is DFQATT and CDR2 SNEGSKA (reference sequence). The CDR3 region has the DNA TGCAGTGTTGAGGGCTACGATGATAACGAGCAGTACTTC. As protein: CSVEGYDDNEQYF.

CDR3 sequence reads: CSARDYTQQGDTEAFF. As DNA, the CDR3 is TGCAGTGCTAGAGATTATACTCAGCAGGGGGACACTGAAGCTTTCTTT. The V and J genes are TRBV20-1 and TRBJ1-1; 7 bases line up with TRBD1. The CDR3 is made up of 16 amino acids. The germline CDR1 and CDR2 sequences are DFQATT and SNEGSKA (reference sequence). Unmatched junction bases numbered 10, after V lost 0 bases and J lost 3 bases.

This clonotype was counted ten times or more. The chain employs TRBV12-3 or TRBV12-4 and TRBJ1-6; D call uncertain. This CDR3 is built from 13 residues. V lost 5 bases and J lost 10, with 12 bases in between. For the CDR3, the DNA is TGTGCCAGCAGTCCAGACTCTGGGTCACCCCTCCACTTT. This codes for CASSPDSGSPLHF.

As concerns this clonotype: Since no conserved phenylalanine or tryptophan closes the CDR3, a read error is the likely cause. CDR3 in DNA: TGTGCCAGCAGTCCCACAGGGATCTTCACCTACGAGCAGTACCTC. Its protein product is CASSPTGIFTYEQYL. The chain links TRBV6-1 to TRBJ2-7, with D maybe TRBD1 (6 bases). Trimming left V 5 bases short and J 2 bases short, with 16 bases between. The CDR3 consists of 15 residues. CDR1 and CDR2 from the germline V gene are MNHNS and SASEGT.

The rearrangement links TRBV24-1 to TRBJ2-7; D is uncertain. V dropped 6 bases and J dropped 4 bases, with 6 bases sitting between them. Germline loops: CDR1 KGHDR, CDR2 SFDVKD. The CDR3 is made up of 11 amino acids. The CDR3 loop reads CATSSFYEQYF. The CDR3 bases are TGTGCCACCAGTTCCTTTTACGAGCAGTACTTC.